This T cell receptor beta chain is from a study of blood T cell repertoires in COVID-19. The overall study: Spain, Italy and the United States supplied samples that represented acute and convalescent COVID-19. T cells, B-cell-depleted T cells, or PBMCs supplied cDNA or gDNA.

In the original workflow: Cell counts per sample came from amplifying reference gene primers. The protocol was immunoSEQ multiplex PCR, while the TCRdb copy is restricted to in-frame clones and leaves out a portion. The V and J calls and clone size are taken from that table; D and trimming were inferred from the DNA. Of 90,000 to 120,000 clones listed, approximately 86% are singletons. This CDR3 contains 13 residues. Trimming cost V 2 bases and J 7 bases, with 12 bases left between them. Germline assignment: CDR1 SGHTS and CDR2 YDEGEE. V gene TRBV5-8 combines with J gene TRBJ2-5; tentative D call: TRBD2 (5 bases). The sample consisted of peripheral blood. This clonotype originated in an older woman with acute or convalescent COVID-19. DNA of the CDR3: TGTGCCAGCAGCTTCGCCTCCGGAGGGACCCAGTACTTC. It is translated as CASSFASGGTQYF.